The 15 T cell receptor beta chains below come from one sample, sequenced in a study of T cells after yellow fever vaccination. TCRdb recomputed calls from the 5' RACE reads with MiXCR, one row per CDR3 protein. The data hold about 50,000 distinct CDR3 sequences, with less than 9% observed a single time. Sample: CD8+ T cells sorted from PBMCs, taken roughly 14 days after the first yellow fever vaccination. These receptors originate from a man aged 18 to 30 who received the YFV17D yellow fever vaccine.

This clonotype was seen ten or more times. The CDR3 protein is CSVLLRSGELFF. CDR3 sequence (DNA): TGCAGCGTTCTCCTTAGGTCCGGGGAGCTGTTTTTT. The chain couples TRBV29-1 to TRBJ2-2; D ambiguous. The CDR3 loop spans 12 amino acids. V gave up 5 bases and J gave up 6 bases, with 10 bases separating them. From germline, CDR1 is SQVTM and CDR2 ANQGSEA.

This clonotype was counted at least ten times. The chain links TRBV4-2 to TRBJ1-6, with unresolved D. The CDR3 totals 16 residues. CDR1 and CDR2 from the germline V gene are LGHNA and YNFKEQ. The V end was cut by 0 bases, the J end by 10 bases, with 16 bases between. CDR3 nucleotides: TGTGCCAGCAGCCAAGAGGACGGGTCGACCCAGTCACCCCTCCACTTT. Translation: CASSQEDGSTQSPLHF.

This clonotype was counted ten times or more. The gene calls are TRBV12-3 or TRBV12-4 and TRBJ1-2; 10 nucleotides agree with TRBD1. The trim removed 5 bases at V and 8 bases at J, leaving 8 bases unmatched. The length of the CDR3 is 14 residues. DNA for the CDR3: TGTGCCAGCAGTCTGACAGGGGGCAGCTGGGGCTACACCTTC. Protein sequence: CASSLTGGSWGYTF.

This clonotype was found many times. This chain uses TRBV19 with TRBJ2-3, with TRBD1 identical over 10 bases. Germline CDR1 LNHDA, CDR2 SQIVND (reference sequence). The CDR3 loop spans 19 amino acids. The J segment lost 2 bases and the V segment lost 4 bases, leaving 15 bases of the junction unmatched. The CDR3 is CASSKEETGGVYYTDTQYF. Written as DNA, the CDR3 is TGTGCCAGTAGTAAGGAAGAGACAGGGGGCGTATATTACACAGATACGCAGTATTTT. Drawing the rest from reference TRBV19 and TRBJ2-3, the complete variable domain is DGGITQSPKYLFRKEGQNVTLSCEQNLNHDAMYWYRQDPGQGLRLIYYSQIVNDFQKGDIAEGYSVSREKKESFPLTVTSAQKNPTAFYLCASSKEETGGVYYTDTQYFGPGTRLTVL.

Comment on this clonotype: It may be a read error: a sequence one base away is much more abundant. The V call is TRBV7-3, the J call TRBJ2-1; perhaps D is TRBD1 or TRBD2 (5 bases each). The CDR3 length is 15 residues. Trimming pared 5 bases from V and 2 bases from J, leaving 13 bases between. The germline CDR1 and CDR2 sequences are SGHTA and FQGTGA. The DNA for the CDR3 is TGTGCCAGCAGCCTAGGGGATAGCGCCTACAATGAGCAGTTCTTC. It translates to CASSLGDSAYNEQFF.

J is TRBJ1-4 and V is TRBV6-5, with a possible D match to TRBD1 (5 bases). Germline V CDR1 and CDR2: MNHEY, SVGAGI. V lost 1 base and J 1 base, leaving 13 bases between the germline ends. The length of the CDR3 is 17 residues. CDR3 amino acids: CASSYYRKGETNEKLFF. CDR3 DNA: TGTGCCAGCAGTTACTATCGAAAAGGGGAAACTAATGAAAAACTGTTTTTT.

This clonotype came up many times. V is TRBV29-1 and J is TRBJ1-6, with unresolved D. Trimming left V 6 bases short and J 7 bases short, with 13 bases between. In germline, CDR1 is SQVTM, CDR2 ANQGSEA. The CDR3 spans 13 residues. DNA for the CDR3: TGCAGCGTCTTCGACGGGGTCAATTCACCCCTCCACTTT. This sequence encodes CSVFDGVNSPLHF.

Many counts were recorded for this clonotype. This chain links TRBV27 with TRBJ2-3; D is possibly TRBD2 (7 bases). Germline V gene lookup returns CDR1 MNHEY and CDR2 SMNVEV (reference sequence). The CDR3 consists of 13 residues. Trimming removed 8 bases from V and 0 bases from J, with 9 bases in between. The CDR3 DNA is TGTGCCAGCGGGGGGGCTAGCACAGATACGCAGTATTTT. Its protein is CASGGASTDTQYF.

This clonotype appeared a few times. The chain employs TRBV7-2 and TRBJ2-7; D is possibly TRBD1 (6 bases). The ends were cut back, 5 bases at V and 2 bases at J, with 13 bases in the middle. Germline CDR1 is SGHTA and CDR2 is FQGNSA. The CDR3 runs 14 residues. The CDR3 sequence: CASSILDRTYEQYF. The CDR3 nucleotides are TGTGCCAGCAGCATTCTGGACAGAACCTACGAGCAGTACTTC.

This clonotype occurred many times. The chain employs TRBV19 and TRBJ2-3; 8 positions match TRBD1. From germline, CDR1 is LNHDA and CDR2 SQIVND (reference sequence). This CDR3 spans 14 amino acids. V lost 5 bases to trimming and J lost 5 bases; unmatched junction nucleotides: 6. The CDR3 DNA reads as TGTGCCAGTAGTGAGGACAGGGAGGTAGATACGCAGTATTTT. Encoded protein: CASSEDREVDTQYF.

This clonotype came up many times. J is TRBJ2-7 and V is TRBV7-8; D is undetermined. Germline assignment: CDR1 SGHVS and CDR2 FQNEAQ. The CDR3 sequence is 11 residues long. V lost 5 bases to trimming and J lost 4 bases, with 6 bases between them. The CDR3 reads CASSQKYEQYV. CDR3 DNA: TGTGCCAGCAGCCAGAAGTACGAGCAGTACGTC.

This clonotype was detected many times. J is TRBJ2-2 and V is TRBV5-1; no definite D call. V shed 4 bases and J shed 3 bases, with 13 bases lying between them. Per germline, CDR1 SGHRS and CDR2 YFSETQ. This CDR3 comprises 15 residues. The CDR3: CASSPLGRDTGELFF. The DNA for the CDR3 is TGCGCCAGCAGCCCACTGGGTCGAGACACCGGGGAGCTGTTTTTT. Supplemented by reference TRBV5-1 and TRBJ2-2, the full variable domain reads KAGVTQTPRYLIKTRGQQVTLSCSPISGHRSVSWYQQTPGQGLQFLFEYFSETQRNKGNFPGRFSGRQFSNSRSEMNVSTLELGDSALYLCASSPLGRDTGELFFGEGSRLTVL.

This clonotype was recorded at least ten times. The chain is built from TRBV7-7 and TRBJ2-7; perhaps D is TRBD1 or TRBD2 (6 bases each). The length of the CDR3 is 17 residues. Germline V gene sequence: CDR1 SSHAT, CDR2 FNYEAQ (reference sequence). With 6 bases removed from V and 5 bases from J, the gap between germline ends came to 26 bases. CDR3 DNA sequence: TGTGCCAGCAGTTTAAGCCCGGGGGCCCTGCCTTACGACGAGCAGTACTTC. Its protein product is CASSLSPGALPYDEQYF.

This clonotype has at least ten counts. The V gene is TRBV6-5, the J gene TRBJ2-7; 7 bases are a match to TRBD2. In germline, CDR1 is MNHEY, CDR2 SVGAGI. This CDR3 is 13 amino acids long. V lost 8 bases and J lost 2; bases outside the gene matches: 6. CDR3 coding DNA: TGTGCCAGCTCTGGGGGGGTCGCCTACGAGCAGTACGTC. Its translation: CASSGGVAYEQYV.

This clonotype showed up many times. The rearrangement uses TRBV14 and TRBJ2-5, with D uncertain. The V gene lost 0 bases and the J gene lost 7 bases, with 15 bases spanning the gap. This CDR3 contains 15 residues. Germline loops: CDR1 SGHDN, CDR2 FVKESK. CDR3 loop: CASSQERGPLGTQYF. CDR3 in DNA: TGTGCCAGCAGCCAAGAGAGAGGACCCCTTGGGACCCAGTACTTC.